This passage covers 26 T cell receptor beta chains from one sample sequenced in a study of cytomegalovirus exposure and HLA in healthy donors. PCR primers comprised 60 Vbeta and 13 Jbeta primers. Data came from immunoSEQ multiplex PCR; TCRdb stores just in-frame clones and leaves some out. The sample holds around 150,000 clones, roughly two thirds seen once. Input material: PBMCs. All receptors derive from a woman aged 25 to 39 in good health and CMV-seronegative.

Written as DNA, the CDR3 is TGTGCTACTACGGGTAACTACAATGAGCAGTTCTTC. Encoded protein: CATTGNYNEQFF. This chain links TRBV7-2 with TRBJ2-1; D not resolved. This CDR3 spans 12 amino acids. Germline CDR1 reads SGHTA; CDR2 reads FQGNSA. Variable domain in full (rest from reference TRBV7-2 and TRBJ2-1): GAGVSQSPSNKVTEKGKDVELRCDPISGHTALYWYRQSLGQGLEFLIYFQGNSAPDKSGLPSDRFSAERTGGSVSTLTIQRTQQEDSAVYLCATTGNYNEQFFGPGTRLTVL.

This sequence joins TRBV28 and TRBJ1-4; no clear D gene. The CDR3 totals 15 residues. Germline assignment: CDR1 MDHEN and CDR2 SYDVKM. V lost 4 bases and J 0 bases, leaving 9 bases between the germline ends. The CDR3 DNA is TGTGCCAGCAGTTCCCCCATTGCAACTAATGAAAAACTGTTTTTT. Its protein is CASSSPIATNEKLFF. The full variable domain, its missing parts supplied by reference TRBV28 and TRBJ1-4, is DVKVTQSSRYLVKRTGEKVFLECVQDMDHENMFWYRQDPGLGLRLIYFSYDVKMKEKGDIPEGYSVSREKKERFSLILESASTNQTSMYLCASSSPIATNEKLFFGSGTQLSVL.

This clone was seen once. This chain links TRBV5-4 with TRBJ2-7; TRBD2 might be the D (6 bases). Trimming took 5 bases from V and 7 from J, leaving 16 bases between them. Germline CDR1 reads SGHNT; CDR2 reads YYREEE (reference sequence). The CDR3 contains 13 residues. CDR3 in DNA: TGTGCCAGCAGTAAAGGGACTGCCTGGGAGCAGTACTTC. Its translation: CASSKGTAWEQYF.

The CDR3 nucleotides are TGTGCCAGCAGTTTTGCGCCCTCTGGAAACACCATATATTTT. Protein sequence: CASSFAPSGNTIYF. The chain uses TRBV27 and TRBJ1-3; D uncertain. The CDR3 is 14 residues long. Trimming left V 3 bases short and J 0 bases short, with 6 bases between. Per the germline V gene, CDR1 is MNHEY and CDR2 is SMNVEV (reference sequence).

V is TRBV28 and J is TRBJ1-3, with 7 bases that match TRBD1. CDR1 is MDHEN and CDR2 is SYDVKM in the germline V gene. The CDR3 is 15 amino acids. V lost 6 bases to trimming and J lost 2 bases; unmatched junction nucleotides: 7. Written as DNA, the CDR3 is TGTGCCAGCAGCTTCCTCGACAGGGCTGGAAACACCATATATTTT. Residues: CASSFLDRAGNTIYF.

The chain employs TRBV4-2 and TRBJ1-1; a possible D gene is TRBD1 (5 bases). The CDR3 is 15 amino acids. With 0 bases removed from V and 1 base from J, the gap between germline ends came to 9 bases. Looked up from germline, CDR1 is LGHNA and CDR2 is YNFKEQ. This CDR3 reads CASSQDRTSNTEAFF. Here the CDR3 DNA reads TGTGCCAGCAGCCAAGACCGGACATCGAACACTGAAGCTTTCTTT.

The chain has TRBV9 and TRBJ2-7, with a possible D match to TRBD1 (6 bases). This CDR3 region has 14 residues. Germline V lookup: CDR1 SGDLS, CDR2 YYNGEE. Between the trimmed V and J ends, which lost 4 bases and 4 bases, there was a span of 15 bases. CDR3 nucleotide sequence: TGTGCCAGCAGCCTGCATCCGGACAGATACGAGCAGTACTTC. It encodes CASSLHPDRYEQYF.

The genes are TRBV2 and TRBJ1-1, with D hard to call. Germline V gives CDR1 SNHLY, CDR2 FYNNEI. Trimming removed 2 bases from V and 6 bases from J, with 7 bases in between. CDR3 length equals 12 residues. The CDR3 sequence: CASSERGAEAFF. As DNA, the CDR3 is TGTGCCAGCAGTGAAAGAGGCGCTGAAGCTTTCTTT. The full variable domain, its missing parts supplied by reference TRBV2 and TRBJ1-1, is EPEVTQTPSHQVTQMGQEVILRCVPISNHLYFYWYRQILGQKVEFLVSFYNNEISEKSEIFDDQFSVERPDGSNFTLKIRSTKLEDSAMYFCASSERGAEAFFGQGTRLTVV.

The chain combines TRBV5-1 with TRBJ2-2; D is perhaps TRBD1 (6 bases). The CDR3 is 17 residues long. Trimming left V 5 bases short and J 6 bases short, with 23 bases between. Germline V gene lookup returns CDR1 SGHRS and CDR2 YFSETQ. The CDR3 sequence: CASSAGTGTRKAGELFF. The CDR3 DNA is TGCGCCAGCAGTGCGGGCACCGGGACACGCAAGGCCGGGGAGCTGTTTTTT.

This clone was observed once. The junction differs from germline at one of its ends, possibly a read error. This rearrangement joins TRBV27 to TRBJ1-1; 7 bases align to TRBD1. CDR3 length: 15 residues. CDR1 is MNHEY, CDR2 SMNVEV, per germline (reference sequence). The CDR3 loop is CASTLYRGQNTEAFF. CDR3 nucleotides: TGTGCCAGCACTTTATACAGGGGCCAGAACACTGAAGCTTTCTTT.

J is TRBJ2-1 and V is TRBV13, with D unresolved. The CDR3 is 13 residues long. The germline V gene has CDR1 PRHDT and CDR2 FYEKMQ (reference sequence). V lost 6 bases to trimming and J lost 8 bases, with 14 bases between them. DNA of the CDR3: TGTGCCAGCAGTTCCCTGGTAGGAGATGAGCAGTTCTTC. This gives the protein CASSSLVGDEQFF.

The chain combines TRBV2 with TRBJ2-3, with TRBD2 matching over 7 bases. Trimming took 6 bases from V and 2 from J; bases not matched to a gene: 11. Germline assignment: CDR1 SNHLY and CDR2 FYNNEI. This CDR3 region has 16 residues. CDR3 DNA: TGTGCCAGCAGGGGAGGGTGGGAGCGCCTCACAGATACGCAGTATTTT. Its translation is CASRGGWERLTDTQYF.

This clone came up once. The gene calls are TRBV14 and TRBJ2-3, with D perhaps TRBD1 (5 bases). Trimming took off 9 bases at V and 1 base at J, with 14 bases between the two ends. The CDR3 runs to 14 residues. Germline loops: CDR1 SGHDN, CDR2 FVKESK. Here the CDR3 reads CASQGGLGTDTQYF. The CDR3 DNA reads TGTGCCAGTCAGGGTGGGCTGGGCACAGATACGCAGTATTTT.

The CDR3 DNA sequence: TGTGCCAGCAGACCGACACTACTAGCTCCCGGTGAGCAGTTCTTC. It translates to CASRPTLLAPGEQFF. This chain links TRBV6-5 with TRBJ2-1; a possible D gene is TRBD2 (6 bases). V lost 6 bases to trimming and J lost 9 bases, with 21 bases between them. Germline loops: CDR1 MNHEY, CDR2 SVGAGI. CDR3 size: 15 residues.

CDR3 in DNA: TGTGCCAGCTCATCAGCAGGACAGTCCTATAATTCACCCCTCCACTTT. Translated, it gives CASSSAGQSYNSPLHF. The chain employs TRBV18 and TRBJ1-6; D perhaps matches TRBD1 (6 bases). The CDR3 consists of 16 residues. Germline CDR1 reads KGHSH; CDR2 reads LQKENI. Between the trimmed V and J ends, which lost 5 bases and 1 base, there was a span of 12 bases.

V is TRBV19 and J is TRBJ1-2; D may be TRBD1 (5 bases). Trimming pared 5 bases from V and 4 bases from J, leaving 14 bases between. CDR1 is LNHDA, CDR2 SQIVND, per germline (reference sequence). CDR3 length: 14 amino acids. The CDR3 nucleotides read TGTGCCAGTAGTGGTGACAGTTACTTCTATGGCTACACCTTC. Its translation is CASSGDSYFYGYTF.

The table lists this clone with a few counts. The chain joins TRBV4-2 to TRBJ1-1, with D unclear. The CDR3 covers 16 residues. CDR1 LGHNA and CDR2 YNFKEQ come from the germline V gene. V was trimmed by 0 bases and J by 0 bases, leaving 11 bases between them. CDR3 sequence (DNA): TGTGCCAGCAGCCAAGAGCCAGGCCCGATGAACACTGAAGCTTTCTTT. Encoded protein: CASSQEPGPMNTEAFF.

This chain connects TRBV29-1 to TRBJ2-5, with a possible D match to TRBD2 (7 bases). The CDR3 consists of 15 residues. Looked up from germline, CDR1 is SQVTM and CDR2 is ANQGSEA. Trimming removed 3 bases at V and 0 bases at J, with 14 bases between. Here the CDR3 DNA reads TGCAGCGTTGATTTTGGGGGGGGGCACCAAGAGACCCAGTACTTC. Translating it yields CSVDFGGGHQETQYF.

The gene calls are TRBV7-9 and TRBJ1-1; D may be TRBD1 (6 bases). Germline V lookup: CDR1 SEHNR, CDR2 FQNEAQ (reference sequence). V was pared by 5 bases and J by 10 bases, with 11 bases between. The CDR3 loop spans 11 amino acids. CDR3 DNA sequence: TGTGCCAGCAGCCAGCAGGGGATAGCTTTCTTT. Translation gives CASSQQGIAFF.

This rearrangement joins TRBV6-5 to TRBJ1-1; 10 bases align to TRBD1. CDR1 is MNHEY, CDR2 SVGAGI, per germline. CDR3 length: 14 residues. With 6 bases clipped from V and 3 bases from J, the junction kept 4 bases outside the gene matches. CDR3 region: CASRLTGGDTEAFF. The CDR3 DNA sequence: TGTGCCAGCAGATTGACAGGGGGCGACACTGAAGCTTTCTTT.

The chain recombines TRBV29-1 with TRBJ2-5, with D maybe TRBD1 (5 bases). The CDR3 covers 13 residues. Germline V CDR1 and CDR2: SQVTM, ANQGSEA. This CDR3 is CIHNRNHQETQYF. DNA for the CDR3: TGCATCCACAACAGGAACCATCAAGAGACCCAGTACTTC.

The genes are TRBV30 and TRBJ2-1, with D maybe TRBD2 (5 bases). The CDR3 sequence is 11 residues long. CDR1 and CDR2 (germline): GTSNPN, SVGIG (reference sequence). V shed 1 base and J shed 9 bases, with 7 bases lying between them. The CDR3 region is CAWSASFEQFF. DNA for the CDR3: TGTGCCTGGAGTGCTAGCTTTGAGCAGTTCTTC.

The chain recombines TRBV29-1 with TRBJ1-2; TRBD1 is a possible D gene (5 bases). CDR1 and CDR2 from the germline V gene are SQVTM and ANQGSEA. The CDR3 has 13 residues. Trimming removed 4 bases from V and 6 bases from J, with 15 bases in between. The CDR3 reads CSVGAGKLDGYTF. The CDR3 region has the DNA TGCAGCGTTGGGGCAGGGAAACTTGATGGCTACACCTTC.

This chain links TRBV28 with TRBJ2-7; a weak D match, TRBD2 (5 bases). Deletions cut 3 bases from V and 1 base from J, with 10 bases between. Germline CDR1 reads MDHEN; CDR2 reads SYDVKM. There are 14 residues in the CDR3. The CDR3 DNA reads as TGTGCCAGCAGTTTGGTAGCGTCATCCTACGAGCAGTACTTC. It translates to CASSLVASSYEQYF.

For the CDR3, the DNA is TGTGCCAGCAGCTTGGGACACTCTGGGGCCAACGTCCTGACTTTC. Its translation is CASSLGHSGANVLTF. V is TRBV5-5 and J is TRBJ2-6; D gene ambiguous. CDR3 length: 15 residues. V lost 0 bases and J lost 0, with 4 bases in between. Germline CDR1 reads SGHKS; CDR2 reads YYEKEE (reference sequence).

This sequence joins TRBV28 and TRBJ2-2, with 9 bases matching TRBD1. Germline V CDR1 and CDR2: MDHEN, SYDVKM. Trimming cost V 6 bases and J 6 bases; bases outside gene matches: 11. This CDR3 contains 16 residues. CDR3: CASSAPGQGLAGELFF. The CDR3 nucleotides read TGTGCCAGCAGCGCCCCGGGACAGGGATTAGCCGGGGAGCTGTTTTTT. The full variable domain, with the rest looked up from reference TRBV28 and TRBJ2-2, is DVKVTQSSRYLVKRTGEKVFLECVQDMDHENMFWYRQDPGLGLRLIYFSYDVKMKEKGDIPEGYSVSREKKERFSLILESASTNQTSMYLCASSAPGQGLAGELFFGEGSRLTVL.